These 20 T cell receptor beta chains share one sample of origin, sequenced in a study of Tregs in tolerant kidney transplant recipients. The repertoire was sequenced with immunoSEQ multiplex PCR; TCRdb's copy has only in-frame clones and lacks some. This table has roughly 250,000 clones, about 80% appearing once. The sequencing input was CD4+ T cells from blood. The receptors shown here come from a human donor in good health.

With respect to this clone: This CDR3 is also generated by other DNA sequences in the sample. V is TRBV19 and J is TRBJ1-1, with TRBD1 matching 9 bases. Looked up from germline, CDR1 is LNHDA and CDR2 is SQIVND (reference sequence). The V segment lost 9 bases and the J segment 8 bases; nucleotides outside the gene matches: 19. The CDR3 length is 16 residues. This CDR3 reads CARPLAPMDRGPEAFF. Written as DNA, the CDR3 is TGTGCCAGACCCTTAGCTCCGATGGACAGGGGCCCAGAAGCTTTCTTT.

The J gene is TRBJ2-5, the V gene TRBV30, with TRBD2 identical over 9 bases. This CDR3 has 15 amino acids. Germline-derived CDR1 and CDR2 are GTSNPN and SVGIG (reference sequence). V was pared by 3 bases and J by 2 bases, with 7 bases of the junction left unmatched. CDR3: CAWSQMGLAQETQYF. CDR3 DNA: TGTGCCTGGAGCCAGATGGGACTAGCTCAAGAGACCCAGTACTTC. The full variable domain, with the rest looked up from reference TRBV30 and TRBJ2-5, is SQTIHQWPATLVQPVGSPLSLECTVEGTSNPNLYWYRQAAGRGLQLLFYSVGIGQISSEVPQNLSASRPQDRQFILSSKKLLLSDSGFYLCAWSQMGLAQETQYFGPGTRLLVL.

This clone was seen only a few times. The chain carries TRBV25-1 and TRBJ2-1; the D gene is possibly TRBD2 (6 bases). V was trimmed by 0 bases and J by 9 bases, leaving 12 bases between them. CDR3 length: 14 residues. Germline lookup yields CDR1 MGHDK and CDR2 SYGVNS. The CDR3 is CASSEYGAGIEQFF. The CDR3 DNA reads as TGTGCCAGCAGTGAATATGGGGCGGGAATTGAGCAGTTCTTC.

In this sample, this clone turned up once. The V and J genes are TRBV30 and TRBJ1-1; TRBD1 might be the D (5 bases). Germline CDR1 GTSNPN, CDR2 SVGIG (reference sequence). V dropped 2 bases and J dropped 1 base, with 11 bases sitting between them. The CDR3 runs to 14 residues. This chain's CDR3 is CAWSPRQRNTEAFF. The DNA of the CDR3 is TGTGCCTGGAGTCCCAGACAGAGGAACACTGAAGCTTTCTTT.

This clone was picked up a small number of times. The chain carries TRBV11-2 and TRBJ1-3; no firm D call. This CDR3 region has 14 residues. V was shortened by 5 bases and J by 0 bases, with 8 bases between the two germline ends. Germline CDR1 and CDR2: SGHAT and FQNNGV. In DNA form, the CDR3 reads TGTGCCAGCAGCCCTAGGACCTCTGGAAACACCATATATTTT. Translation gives CASSPRTSGNTIYF.

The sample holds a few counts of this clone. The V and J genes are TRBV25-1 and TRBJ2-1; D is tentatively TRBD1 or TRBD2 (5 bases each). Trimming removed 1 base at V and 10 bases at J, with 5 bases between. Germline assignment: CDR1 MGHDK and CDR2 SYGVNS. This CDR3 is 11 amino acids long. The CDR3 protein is CASSEWGEQFF. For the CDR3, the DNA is TGTGCCAGCAGTGAATGGGGGGAGCAGTTCTTC.

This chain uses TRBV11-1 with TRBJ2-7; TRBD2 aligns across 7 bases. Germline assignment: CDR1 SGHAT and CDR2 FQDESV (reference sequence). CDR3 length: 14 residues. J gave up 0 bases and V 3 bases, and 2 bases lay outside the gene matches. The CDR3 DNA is TGTGCCAGCAGCTTCTGGACTAGCTCCTACGAGCAGTACTTC. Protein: CASSFWTSSYEQYF.

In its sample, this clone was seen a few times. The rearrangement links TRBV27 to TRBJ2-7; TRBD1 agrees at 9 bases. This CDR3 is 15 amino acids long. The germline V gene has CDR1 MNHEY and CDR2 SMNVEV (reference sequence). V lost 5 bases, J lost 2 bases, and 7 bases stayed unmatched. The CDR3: CASSNGQGRTYEQYF. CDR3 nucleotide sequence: TGTGCCAGCAGTAATGGACAGGGGAGGACCTACGAGCAGTACTTC.

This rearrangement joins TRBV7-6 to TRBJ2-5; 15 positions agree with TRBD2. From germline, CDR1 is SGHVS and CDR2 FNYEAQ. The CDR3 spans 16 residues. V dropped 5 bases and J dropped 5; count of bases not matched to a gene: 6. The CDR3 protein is CASSPGLAGGGETQYF. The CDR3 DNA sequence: TGTGCCAGCAGCCCGGGACTAGCGGGGGGTGGGGAGACCCAGTACTTC.

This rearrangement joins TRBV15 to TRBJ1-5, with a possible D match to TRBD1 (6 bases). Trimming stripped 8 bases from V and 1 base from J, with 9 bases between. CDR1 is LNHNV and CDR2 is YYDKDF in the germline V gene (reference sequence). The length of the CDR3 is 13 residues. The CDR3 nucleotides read TGTGCCACCGCGGGACAAAGCAATCAGCCCCAGCATTTT. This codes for CATAGQSNQPQHF.

The CDR3 loop reads CASSLGTGGFGNTEAFF. The DNA of the CDR3 is TGCGCCAGCAGCTTGGGCACAGGGGGATTTGGTAACACTGAAGCTTTCTTT. The V call is TRBV5-1, the J call TRBJ1-1; 8 positions match TRBD1. The V gene's germline CDR1 is SGHRS and CDR2 YFSETQ. Trimming took 0 bases from V and 2 from J; bases not matched to a gene: 9. The CDR3 extends over 17 amino acids.

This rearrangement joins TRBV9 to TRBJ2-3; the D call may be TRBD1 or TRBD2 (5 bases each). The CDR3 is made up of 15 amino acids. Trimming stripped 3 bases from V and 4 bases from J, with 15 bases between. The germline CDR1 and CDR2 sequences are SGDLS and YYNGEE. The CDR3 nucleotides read TGTGCCAGCAGCGACCGGACTGCCAGGGCAGATACGCAGTATTTT. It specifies CASSDRTARADTQYF.

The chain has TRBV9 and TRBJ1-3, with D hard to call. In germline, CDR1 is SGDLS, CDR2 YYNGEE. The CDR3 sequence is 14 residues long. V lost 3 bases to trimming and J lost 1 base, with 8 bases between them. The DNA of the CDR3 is TGTGCCAGCAGCGCCAGTAATTCTGGAAACACCATATATTTT. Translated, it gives CASSASNSGNTIYF.

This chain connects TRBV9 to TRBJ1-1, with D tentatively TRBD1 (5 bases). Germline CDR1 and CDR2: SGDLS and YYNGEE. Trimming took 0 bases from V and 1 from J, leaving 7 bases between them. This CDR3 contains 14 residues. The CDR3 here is CASSVDQGNTEAFF. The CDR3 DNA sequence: TGTGCCAGCAGCGTAGATCAGGGGAACACTGAAGCTTTCTTT.

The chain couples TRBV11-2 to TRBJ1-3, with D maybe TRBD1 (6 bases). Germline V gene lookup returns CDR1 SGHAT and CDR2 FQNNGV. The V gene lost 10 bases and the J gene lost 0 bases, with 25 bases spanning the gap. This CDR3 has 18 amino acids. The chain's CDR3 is CAISPKGGPRYSGNTIYF. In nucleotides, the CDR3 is TGTGCCATCTCACCTAAGGGGGGACCCCGCTACTCTGGAAACACCATATATTTT.

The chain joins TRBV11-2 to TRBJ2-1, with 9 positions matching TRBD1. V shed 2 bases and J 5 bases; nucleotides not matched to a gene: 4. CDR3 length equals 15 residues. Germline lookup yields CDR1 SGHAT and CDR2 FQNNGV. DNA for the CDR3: TGTGCCAGCAGCTTAACAGGGGGCCCTGACAATGAGCAGTTCTTC. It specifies CASSLTGGPDNEQFF. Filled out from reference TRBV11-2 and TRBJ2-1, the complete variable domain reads EAGVAQSPRYKIIEKRQSVAFWCNPISGHATLYWYQQILGQGPKLLIQFQNNGVVDDSQLPKDRFSAERLKGVDSTLKIQPAKLEDSAVYLCASSLTGGPDNEQFFGPGTRLTVL.

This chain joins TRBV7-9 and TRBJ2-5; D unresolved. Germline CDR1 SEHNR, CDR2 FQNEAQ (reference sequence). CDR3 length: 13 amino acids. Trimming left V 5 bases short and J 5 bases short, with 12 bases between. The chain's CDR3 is CASSQGLQETQYF. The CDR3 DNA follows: TGTGCCAGCAGCCAAGGGTTGCAGGAGACCCAGTACTTC.

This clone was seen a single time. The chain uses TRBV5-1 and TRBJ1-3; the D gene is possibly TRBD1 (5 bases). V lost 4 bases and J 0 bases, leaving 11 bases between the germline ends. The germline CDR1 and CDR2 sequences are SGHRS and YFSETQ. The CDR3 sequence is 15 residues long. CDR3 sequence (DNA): TGCGCCAGCAGCATCAAGGGGAACTCTGGAAACACCATATATTTT. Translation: CASSIKGNSGNTIYF. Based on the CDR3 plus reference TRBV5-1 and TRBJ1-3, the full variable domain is KAGVTQTPRYLIKTRGQQVTLSCSPISGHRSVSWYQQTPGQGLQFLFEYFSETQRNKGNFPGRFSGRQFSNSRSEMNVSTLELGDSALYLCASSIKGNSGNTIYFGEGSWLTVV.

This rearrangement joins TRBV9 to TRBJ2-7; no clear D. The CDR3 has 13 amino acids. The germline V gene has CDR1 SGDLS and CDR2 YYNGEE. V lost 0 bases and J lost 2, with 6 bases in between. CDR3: CASSVDQAYEQYF. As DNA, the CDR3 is TGTGCCAGCAGCGTAGACCAAGCCTACGAGCAGTACTTC. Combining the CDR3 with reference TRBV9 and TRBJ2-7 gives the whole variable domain DSGVTQTPKHLITATGQRVTLRCSPRSGDLSVYWYQQSLDQGLQFLIQYYNGEERAKGNILERFSAQQFPDLHSELNLSSLELGDSALYFCASSVDQAYEQYFGPGTRLTVT.

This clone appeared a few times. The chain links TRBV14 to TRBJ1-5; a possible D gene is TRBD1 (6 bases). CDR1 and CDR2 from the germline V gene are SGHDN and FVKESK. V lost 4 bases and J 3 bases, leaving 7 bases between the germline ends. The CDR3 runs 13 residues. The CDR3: CASSRGLNQPQHF. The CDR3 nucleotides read TGTGCCAGCAGCCGGGGGCTCAATCAGCCCCAGCATTTT.